This is a list of T cell receptor beta chains from one sample in a study of T cell responses to AZD1222 COVID-19 vaccine. Sequencing used immunoSEQ multiplex PCR; TCRdb keeps in-frame clones, though not all of them. The data show some 130,000 clones, approximately 85% seen once. The sample was peripheral blood, taken on day 0 of AZD1222 vaccination. Source of these receptors: an adult in good health. CDR3s include the opening cysteine and the closing phenylalanine or tryptophan. D genes are given only for firm matches. Not all rows give a size; the values are once, few, many and, for expanded clones, a class.

>TRBJ1-2|once|-|TRBV24-1
CATSDGGYGYTF
TGTGCCACCAGTGATGGCGGCTATGGCTACACCTTC
>TRBJ1-3|-|-|TRBV3-1/TRBV3-2
CASQPRRTGNTIYF
TGTGCCAGCCAACCACGGCGAACTGGAAACACCATATATTTT
>TRBJ2-5|-|-|TRBV10-1
CASGGLIQETQYF
TGCGCCAGCGGGGGTCTTATCCAAGAGACCCAGTACTTC
>TRBJ2-1|-|TRBD2|TRBV6-6
CASREGLAGGNEQFF
TGTGCCAGCAGGGAGGGACTAGCGGGGGGTAATGAGCAGTTCTTC
>TRBJ2-5|-|TRBD1|TRBV5-1
CASSSDRIGTQYF
TGCGCCAGCAGCTCGGACAGGATAGGGACCCAGTACTTC
>TRBJ2-2|-|-|TRBV18
CASSPRSPNSGTGELFF
TGTGCCAGCTCACCACGTTCCCCAAATTCGGGCACCGGGGAGCTGTTTTTT
>TRBJ2-5|once|TRBD1|TRBV29-1
CSVDRAWETQYF
TGCAGCGTCGACAGGGCCTGGGAGACCCAGTACTTC
>TRBJ2-7|-|-|TRBV27
CASSLNSQVYEQYF
TGTGCCAGCAGTTTAAACAGTCAGGTCTACGAGCAGTACTTC
>TRBJ2-3|-|-|TRBV19
CASSPLTRDTQYF
TGTGCCAGTAGCCCTCTGACGCGAGATACGCAGTATTTT
>TRBJ2-1|once|-|TRBV9
CASSTAQWSEQFF
TGTGCCAGCAGCACGGCCCAGTGGAGTGAGCAGTTCTTC
>TRBJ1-2|-|-|TRBV6-6
CASALIGGYTF
TGTGCCAGCGCTCTCATCGGGGGCTACACCTTC
>TRBJ1-4|-|-|TRBV7-7
CASSLGQDEKLFF
TGTGCCAGCAGCTTAGGGCAGGATGAAAAACTGTTTTTT
>TRBJ2-1|few|TRBD2|TRBV29-1
CSVSPGLAGNNEQFF
TGCAGCGTTTCTCCGGGACTAGCGGGAAACAATGAGCAGTTCTTC
>TRBJ1-1|-|-|TRBV10-2
CASSDGYTEAFF
TGCGCCAGCAGTGACGGGTACACTGAAGCTTTCTTT
>TRBJ2-5|-|-|TRBV6-5
CASRLLETQYF
TGTGCCAGCAGGTTGCTAGAGACCCAGTACTTC
>TRBJ1-1|few|-|TRBV10-1
CASSPRLNTEAFF
TGCGCCAGCAGTCCGAGGTTGAACACTGAAGCTTTCTTT
>TRBJ1-2|-|-|TRBV9
CASSVTGANYGYTF
TGTGCCAGCAGCGTAACGGGAGCTAACTATGGCTACACCTTC
>TRBJ1-1|-|-|TRBV30
CAKRGGGLGNTEAFF
TGTGCCAAACGCGGCGGCGGGCTTGGGAACACTGAAGCTTTCTTT
>TRBJ2-3|-|-|TRBV6-5
CASSYGWSDTQYF
TGTGCCAGCAGTTACGGGTGGTCAGATACGCAGTATTTT
>TRBJ2-1|-|TRBD1|TRBV4-1
CASSQGQGAWNEQFF
TGCGCCAGCAGCCAAGGACAGGGAGCCTGGAATGAGCAGTTCTTC
>TRBJ1-1|-|TRBD1|TRBV18
CASLPGQATEAFF
TGTGCCAGCTTACCGGGACAGGCCACTGAAGCTTTCTTT
>TRBJ2-7|-|TRBD1|TRBV27
CASSRQGAYEQYF
TGTGCCAGCAGTCGACAGGGGGCCTACGAGCAGTACTTC
>TRBJ1-1|once|-|TRBV19
CASMGIQMNTEAFF
TGTGCCAGTATGGGAATTCAGATGAACACTGAAGCTTTCTTT